The clone carrying this T cell receptor beta chain was picked up one time. These data belong to a study of blood T cells in healthy people across ages. Study-wide context: Capturing about one barcoded beta molecule per two T cells was achieved by template switching.

This CDR3 has 18 amino acids. The V gene end was trimmed by 6 bases and the J gene end by 4 bases; junction bases not matched to a gene: 15. Germline V gives CDR1 SGHRS, CDR2 YFSETQ. Then a second PCR, running about 6 to 11 cycles, was carried out with a sample-barcoded 5' primer and a J-beta primer mix. MiXCR was run by TCRdb on the 5' RACE reads, yielding one entry per CDR3 protein. Of about 780,000 distinct CDR3 sequences in the sample, around half were seen once. V gene TRBV5-1 combines with J gene TRBJ2-7; 14 bases align to TRBD2. The sample taken for sequencing was blood. The receptor was isolated from an elderly man in good health. The CDR3 loop reads CASMTGTSGRGFGYEQYF. CDR3 bases: TGCGCCAGCATGACCGGGACTAGCGGGAGAGGTTTCGGATACGAGCAGTACTTC.